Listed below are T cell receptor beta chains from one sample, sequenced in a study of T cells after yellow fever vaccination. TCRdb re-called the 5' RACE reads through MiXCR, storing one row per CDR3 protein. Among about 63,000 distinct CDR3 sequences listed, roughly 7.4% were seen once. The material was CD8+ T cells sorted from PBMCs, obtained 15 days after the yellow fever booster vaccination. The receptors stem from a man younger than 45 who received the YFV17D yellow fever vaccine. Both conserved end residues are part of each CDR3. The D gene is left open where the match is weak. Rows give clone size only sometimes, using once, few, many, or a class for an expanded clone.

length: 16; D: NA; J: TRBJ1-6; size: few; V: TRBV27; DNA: TGTGCCAGCAGTTTAGTGGCTAGCTCCTATAATTCACCCCTCCACTTT; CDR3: CASSLVASSYNSPLHF
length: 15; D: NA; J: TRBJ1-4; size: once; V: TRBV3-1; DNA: TGTGCCAGCTCCAAGCAGGTCCCTTGGACACAAAAACTGTTTTTT; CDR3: CASSKQVPWTQKLFF
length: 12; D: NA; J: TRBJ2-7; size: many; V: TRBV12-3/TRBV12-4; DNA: TGTGCCAGCAGTTTCGATGGGAACGAGCAGTACTTC; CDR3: CASSFDGNEQYF
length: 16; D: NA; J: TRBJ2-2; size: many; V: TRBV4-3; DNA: TGCGCCAGCAGCCAAACTCAGGGTGGGTGGACCGGGGAGCTGTTTTTT; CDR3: CASSQTQGGWTGELFF
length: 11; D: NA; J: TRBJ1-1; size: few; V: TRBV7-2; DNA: TGTGCCAGCAGCCCTTACACTGAAGCTTTCTTT; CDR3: CASSPYTEAFF
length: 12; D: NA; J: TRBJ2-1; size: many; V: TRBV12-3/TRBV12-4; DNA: TGTGCCAGCAGTCCAGGGCCCAATGAGCAGTTCTTC; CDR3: CASSPGPNEQFF
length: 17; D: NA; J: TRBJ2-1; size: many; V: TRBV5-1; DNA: TGCGCCAGCAGCCTGTCTAGCGTATTCAGCTCCTACAATGAGCAGTTCTTC; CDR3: CASSLSSVFSSYNEQFF
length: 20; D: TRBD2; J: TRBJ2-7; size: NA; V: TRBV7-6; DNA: TGTGCCAGCAGCTTAGCGCCTCGACTAGCGGCCCGGGCGTGGGGCTACGAGCAGTACTTC; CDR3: CASSLAPRLAARAWGYEQYF
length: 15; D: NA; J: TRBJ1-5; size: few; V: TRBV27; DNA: TGTGCCAGCACCAATGCGTCCAGGGATAATCAGCCCCAGCATTTT; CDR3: CASTNASRDNQPQHF
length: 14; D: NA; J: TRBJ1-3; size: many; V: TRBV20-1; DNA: TGCAGTGCTCTGGACAGTTTTTCTGGAAACACCATATATTTT; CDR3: CSALDSFSGNTIYF
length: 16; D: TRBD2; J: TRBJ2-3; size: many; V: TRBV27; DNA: TGTGCCAGCAGACAACTACCTAGCGGGAAGGCAGATACGCAGTATTTT; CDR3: CASRQLPSGKADTQYF
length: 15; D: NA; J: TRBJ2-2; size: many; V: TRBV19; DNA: TGTGCCAGTAGTATAGGACCGCTAAGCACCGGGGAGCTGTTTTTT; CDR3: CASSIGPLSTGELFF
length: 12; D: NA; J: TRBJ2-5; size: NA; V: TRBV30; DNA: TGTGCCTGGAGTGTGGGGGACACTGACCAGTACTTC; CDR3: CAWSVGDTDQYF
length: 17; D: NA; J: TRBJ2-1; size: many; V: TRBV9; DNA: TGTGCCAGCAGCGTACAACCCCCCGGGACTCCTTCCAATGAGCAGTTCTTC; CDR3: CASSVQPPGTPSNEQFF
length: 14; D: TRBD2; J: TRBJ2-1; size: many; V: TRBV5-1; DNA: TGCGCCAGCAGTTCCACGACTAGCGGGTTTGAGCAGTTCTTC; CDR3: CASSSTTSGFEQFF
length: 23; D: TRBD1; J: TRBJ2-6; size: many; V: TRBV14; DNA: TGTGCCAGCAGCCAAGCCGTTCCCGGACAGGTGGAGTCAGTTACGTCTGGGGCCAACGTCCTGACTTTC; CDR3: CASSQAVPGQVESVTSGANVLTF
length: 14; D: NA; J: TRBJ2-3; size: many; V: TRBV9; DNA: TGTGCCAGCAGCGGGACACAAAGGGGAGATACGCAGTATTTT; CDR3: CASSGTQRGDTQYF
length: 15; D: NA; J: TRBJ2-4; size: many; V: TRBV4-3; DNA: TGCGCCAGCAGCCAAGATGGCATCGAGGGAAACATTCAGTACTTC; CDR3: CASSQDGIEGNIQYF
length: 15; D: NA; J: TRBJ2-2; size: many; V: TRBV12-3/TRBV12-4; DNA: TGTGCCAGCAGTTTTAGGTCGAGGAACACCGGGGAGCTGTTTTTT; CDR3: CASSFRSRNTGELFF
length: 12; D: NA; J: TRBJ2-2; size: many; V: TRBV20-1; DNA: TGCAGTGCTAGGACGGGGACCGGGGAGCTGTTTTTT; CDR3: CSARTGTGELFF
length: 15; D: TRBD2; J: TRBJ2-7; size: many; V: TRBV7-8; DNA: TGTGCCAGCAGCTTAGCTAGCGGGAGTTTGAACGAGCAGTACTTC; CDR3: CASSLASGSLNEQYF
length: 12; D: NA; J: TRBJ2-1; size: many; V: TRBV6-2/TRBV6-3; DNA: TGTGCCAGCAGTTACGGTAACAATGAGCAGTTCTTC; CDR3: CASSYGNNEQFF
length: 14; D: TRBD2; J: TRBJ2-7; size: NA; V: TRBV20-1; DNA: TGCAGTGCGAGAGCGGGAGCCCACTCCTACGAGCAGTACTTC; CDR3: CSARAGAHSYEQYF
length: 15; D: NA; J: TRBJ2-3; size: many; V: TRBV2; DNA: TGTGCCAGCCGCGGTCTGGGTCTGACGGGGGATACGCAGTATTTT; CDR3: CASRGLGLTGDTQYF
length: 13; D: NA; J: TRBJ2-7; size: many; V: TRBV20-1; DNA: TGCAGTGCTAGGTTTCGGGGTAAGAACGAGCAGTACTTC; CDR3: CSARFRGKNEQYF
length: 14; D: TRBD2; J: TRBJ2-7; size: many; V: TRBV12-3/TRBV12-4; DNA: TGTGCCAGCAGTCCCGGGACTAGCGGGTGGGCTCAGTACTTC; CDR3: CASSPGTSGWAQYF
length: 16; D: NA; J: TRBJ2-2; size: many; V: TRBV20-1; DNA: TGCAGTGCTAGAGATCAAGTGTATGGGAACACCGGGGAGCTGTTTTTT; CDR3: CSARDQVYGNTGELFF
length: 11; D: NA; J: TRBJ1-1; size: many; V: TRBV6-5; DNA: TGTGCCAGCTGGTTCAGGACTGAAGCTTTCTTT; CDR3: CASWFRTEAFF
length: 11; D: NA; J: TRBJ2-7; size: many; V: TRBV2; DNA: TGTGCCAGCCGGCCCCTTTACGAGCAGTACTTC; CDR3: CASRPLYEQYF
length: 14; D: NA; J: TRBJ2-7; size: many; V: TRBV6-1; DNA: TGTGCCACCTACGATGAGGACTTCCTCTACGAGCAGTACTTC; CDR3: CATYDEDFLYEQYF
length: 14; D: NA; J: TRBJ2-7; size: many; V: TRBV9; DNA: TGTGCCAGCAGCGAGGGGCGGGGACCTGCCGAGCAGTACTTC; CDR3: CASSEGRGPAEQYF
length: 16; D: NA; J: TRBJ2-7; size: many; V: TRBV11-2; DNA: TGTGCCAGCAGCTTGCTAACACGGGGGTTGCACTACGAGCAGTACTTC; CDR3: CASSLLTRGLHYEQYF
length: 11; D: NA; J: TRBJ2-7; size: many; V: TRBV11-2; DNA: TGTGCCAGCAGCAAAGCCTACGAGCAGTACTTC; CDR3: CASSKAYEQYF
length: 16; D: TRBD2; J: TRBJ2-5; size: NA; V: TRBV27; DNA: TGTGCCAGCAGTCCGCTCCGGGGCGCGGGGGGAGAGACCCAGTACTTC; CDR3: CASSPLRGAGGETQYF
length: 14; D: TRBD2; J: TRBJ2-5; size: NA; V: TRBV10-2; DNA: TGCGCCAGCAGGGGACTAGCGCACCAAGAGACCCAGTACTTC; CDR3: CASRGLAHQETQYF
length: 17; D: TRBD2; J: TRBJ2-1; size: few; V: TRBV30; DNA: TGTGCCTGGAGTCCGGGACTAGCGGGGCTAGGGGACAATGAGCAGTTCTTC; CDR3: CAWSPGLAGLGDNEQFF
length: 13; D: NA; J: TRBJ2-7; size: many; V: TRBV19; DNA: TGTGCCAGTAGTATTGGAGGGAAATACGAGCAGTACTTC; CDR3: CASSIGGKYEQYF
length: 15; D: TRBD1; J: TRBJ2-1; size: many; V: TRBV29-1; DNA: TGCAGCGTTGAAGATTCGGACAGGGTATACAATGAGCAGTTCTTC; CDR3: CSVEDSDRVYNEQFF
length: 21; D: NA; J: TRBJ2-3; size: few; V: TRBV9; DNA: TGTGCCAGCAGCTTCCCCGGCGGGACACCAAGACGGCGGGAGAGCACAGATACGCAGTATTTT; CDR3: CASSFPGGTPRRRESTDTQYF
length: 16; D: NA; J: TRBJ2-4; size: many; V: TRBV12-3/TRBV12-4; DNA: TGTGCCAGCAGTTTTAATGTGGAGGGGGCCAAAAACATTCAGTACTTC; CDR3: CASSFNVEGAKNIQYF
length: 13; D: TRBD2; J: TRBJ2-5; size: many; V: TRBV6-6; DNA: TGTGCCAGCGTCGGACTAGGGTCTGAGACCCAGTACTTC; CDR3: CASVGLGSETQYF
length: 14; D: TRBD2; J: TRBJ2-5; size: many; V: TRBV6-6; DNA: TGTGCCAGCAGTTACGGGTCTGGGAGGGGGACCCAGTACTTC; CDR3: CASSYGSGRGTQYF
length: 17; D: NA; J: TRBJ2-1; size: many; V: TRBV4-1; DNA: TGCGCCAGCAGCCAAGATCCCGCCAGCGGTTTATACAATGAGCAGTTCTTC; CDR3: CASSQDPASGLYNEQFF
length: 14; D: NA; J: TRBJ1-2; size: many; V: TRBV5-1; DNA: TGCGCCAGCAGCTTGGCGGACGGAAACTATGGCTACACCTTC; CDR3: CASSLADGNYGYTF
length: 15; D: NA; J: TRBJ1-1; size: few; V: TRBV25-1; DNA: TGTGCCAGCAGTCCGACGTCCTTCCGGGGGACTGAAGCTTTCTTT; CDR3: CASSPTSFRGTEAFF
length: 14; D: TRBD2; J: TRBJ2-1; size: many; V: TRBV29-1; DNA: TGCAGCGTTGGGGGACTAGCGGGAGCTAGTGAGCAGTTCTTC; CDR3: CSVGGLAGASEQFF
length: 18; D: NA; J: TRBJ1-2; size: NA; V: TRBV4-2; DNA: TGTGCCAGCAGCCAAGACCCCCGCAGCGGGGAGGGAGGTGATGGCTACACCTTC; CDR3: CASSQDPRSGEGGDGYTF
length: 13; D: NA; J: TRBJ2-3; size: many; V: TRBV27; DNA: TGTGCCAGCTCTTGGGGGACTTCAGATACGCAGTATTTT; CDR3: CASSWGTSDTQYF
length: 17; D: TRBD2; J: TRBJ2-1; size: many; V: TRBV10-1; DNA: TGCGCCAGCAGTGAGTCGACTAGCCACTCCTCCTACAATGAGCAGTTCTTC; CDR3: CASSESTSHSSYNEQFF
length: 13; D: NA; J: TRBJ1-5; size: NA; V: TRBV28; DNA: TGTGCCAGCAGTCCTACCCACACCGGGCCCCAGCATTTT; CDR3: CASSPTHTGPQHF
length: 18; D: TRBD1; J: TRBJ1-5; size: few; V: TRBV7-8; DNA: TGTGCCAGCAGCTTAGTCTCTGTTGCCGGGACAGCCAATCAGCCCCAGCATTTT; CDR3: CASSLVSVAGTANQPQHF
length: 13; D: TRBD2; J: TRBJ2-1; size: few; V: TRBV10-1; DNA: TGCGCCAGCAGTGAGTTGGGGACTACCGGGCAGTTCTTC; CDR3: CASSELGTTGQFF
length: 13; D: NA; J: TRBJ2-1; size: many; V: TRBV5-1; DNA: TGCGCCAGCAGCTTTACAGGGTTCGATGAGCAGTTCTTC; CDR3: CASSFTGFDEQFF